These T cell receptor beta chains were read from a single sample in a study of T-cell reconstitution after alpha-beta-depleted transplantation in children. TCRdb itself ran the PCR reads through MiXCR, one entry per CDR3 protein. The sample includes about 420,000 distinct CDR3 sequences, 15% to 20% of them seen just once. Sequenced material: PBMCs, mostly from graft donor cells, taken 360 days after TCRalphabeta/CD19-depleted stem cell transplant. These receptors came from a boy under two years old who had a stem cell transplant for Wiskott-Aldrich syndrome, so the T cells may come from the graft donor. Both conserved end residues are part of each CDR3. A D gene is named only where the DNA matches it firmly. Size is stated for part of the rows, as once, few or many counts, or as a class when the clone is expanded.

j_call clone_size cdr3_length v_call d_call cdr3_aa cdr3_nt
TRBJ1-2 NA 15 TRBV20-1 NA CSASPGLRTNYGYTF TGCAGTGCTTCCCCGGGACTTCGGACCAACTATGGCTACACCTTC
TRBJ2-5 few 16 TRBV7-9 NA CASSSDWRGLMETQYF TGTGCCAGCAGCTCAGACTGGAGGGGGCTAATGGAGACCCAGTACTTC
TRBJ2-3 few 15 TRBV10-3 NA CAISDSLASTDTQYF TGTGCCATCAGCGACAGCTTGGCTAGCACAGATACGCAGTATTTT
TRBJ1-4 NA 15 TRBV6-1 NA CASSEKTYSNEKLFF TGTGCCAGCAGTGAAAAGACATACTCTAATGAAAAACTGTTTTTT
TRBJ2-7 few 15 TRBV7-8 TRBD1 CASSLADRGDYEQYF TGTGCCAGCAGCTTAGCTGACAGGGGTGACTACGAGCAGTACTTC
TRBJ2-2 NA 14 TRBV19 TRBD2 CASSPRTSLSELFF TGTGCCAGTAGTCCTCGGACTAGCCTATCGGAGCTGTTTTTT
TRBJ2-1 few 14 TRBV6-1 TRBD2 CASRWGLAGNEQFF TGTGCCAGCAGGTGGGGACTAGCGGGGAATGAGCAGTTCTTC
TRBJ2-3 NA 16 TRBV5-1 NA CASSDIGVWGTDTQYF TGCGCCAGCAGTGACATCGGGGTTTGGGGCACAGATACGCAGTATTTT
TRBJ2-4 once 18 TRBV5-1 NA CASSPQPRGVLAKNTQYF TGCGCCAGCAGCCCACAGCCCCGGGGAGTCCTAGCCAAAAACACTCAGTACTTC
TRBJ2-4 NA 16 TRBV5-6 NA CASSFGLDNGKNIQYF TGTGCCAGCAGCTTCGGGCTAGATAACGGCAAAAACATTCAGTACTTC
TRBJ2-7 few 18 TRBV6-5 NA CASSYSGPGVGPVYEQYF TGTGCCAGCAGTTACTCGGGCCCAGGGGTCGGGCCAGTCTACGAGCAGTACTTC
TRBJ2-1 NA 15 TRBV11-2 NA CASSLEADLYNEQFF TGTGCCAGCAGCTTAGAAGCGGACCTTTACAATGAGCAGTTCTTC
TRBJ2-7 few 19 TRBV24-1 NA CATSDLRVQPRGGSYEQYF TGTGCCACCAGTGATTTGAGGGTGCAACCCCGGGGAGGCTCCTACGAGCAGTACTTC
TRBJ1-1 NA 13 TRBV29-1 TRBD1 CSVDRGQGTLAFF TGCAGCGTGGACCGGGGACAGGGAACCCTCGCTTTCTTT
TRBJ2-2 NA 15 TRBV7-6 TRBD2 CASSLRLAGSGELFF TGTGCCAGCAGCTTGAGACTAGCGGGTTCGGGGGAGCTGTTTTTT
TRBJ1-1 few 15 TRBV2 NA CASSELSGTNTEAFF TGTGCCAGCAGTGAATTGTCGGGGACGAACACTGAAGCTTTCTTT
TRBJ2-2 NA 15 TRBV29-1 NA CSVVTWEYNTGELFF TGCAGCGTTGTTACGTGGGAGTACAACACCGGGGAGCTGTTTTTT